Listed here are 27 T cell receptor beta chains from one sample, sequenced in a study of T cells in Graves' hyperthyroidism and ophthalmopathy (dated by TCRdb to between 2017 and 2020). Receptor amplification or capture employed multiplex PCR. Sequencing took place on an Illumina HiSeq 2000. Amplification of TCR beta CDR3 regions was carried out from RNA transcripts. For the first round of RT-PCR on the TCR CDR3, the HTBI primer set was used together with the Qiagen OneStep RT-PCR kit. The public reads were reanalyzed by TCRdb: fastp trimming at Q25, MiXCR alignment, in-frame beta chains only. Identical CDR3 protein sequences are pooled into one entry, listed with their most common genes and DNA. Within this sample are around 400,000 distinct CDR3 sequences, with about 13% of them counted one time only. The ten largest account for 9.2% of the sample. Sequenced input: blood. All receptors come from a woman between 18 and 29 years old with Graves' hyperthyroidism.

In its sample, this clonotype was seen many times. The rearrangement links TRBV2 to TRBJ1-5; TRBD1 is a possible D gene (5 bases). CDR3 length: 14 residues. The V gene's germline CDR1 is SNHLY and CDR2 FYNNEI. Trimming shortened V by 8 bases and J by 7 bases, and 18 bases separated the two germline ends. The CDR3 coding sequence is TGTGCCAGCCGCATCGGGGCTCCGGGACAGCCCCAGCATTTT. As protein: CASRIGAPGQPQHF.

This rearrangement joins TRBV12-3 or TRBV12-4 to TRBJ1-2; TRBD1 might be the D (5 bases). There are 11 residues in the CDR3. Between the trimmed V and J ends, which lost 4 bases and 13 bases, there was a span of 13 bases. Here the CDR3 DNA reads TGTGCCAGCAGTTATGGGACCTTCAGCACCTTC. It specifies CASSYGTFSTF.

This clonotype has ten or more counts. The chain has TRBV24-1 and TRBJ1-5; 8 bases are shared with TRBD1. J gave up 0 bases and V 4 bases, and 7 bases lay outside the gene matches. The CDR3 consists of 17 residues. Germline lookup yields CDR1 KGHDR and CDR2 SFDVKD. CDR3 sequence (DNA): TGTGCCACCAGTGACGGTCAGGGGGCATATAGCAATCAGCCCCAGCATTTT. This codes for CATSDGQGAYSNQPQHF.

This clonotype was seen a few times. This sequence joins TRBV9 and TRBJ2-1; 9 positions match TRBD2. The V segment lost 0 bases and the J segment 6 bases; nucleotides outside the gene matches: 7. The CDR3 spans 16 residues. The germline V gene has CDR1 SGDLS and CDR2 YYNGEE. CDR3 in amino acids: CASSVARAGGSNEQFF. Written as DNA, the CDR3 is TGTGCCAGCAGCGTAGCGAGAGCGGGGGGCAGCAATGAGCAGTTCTTC.

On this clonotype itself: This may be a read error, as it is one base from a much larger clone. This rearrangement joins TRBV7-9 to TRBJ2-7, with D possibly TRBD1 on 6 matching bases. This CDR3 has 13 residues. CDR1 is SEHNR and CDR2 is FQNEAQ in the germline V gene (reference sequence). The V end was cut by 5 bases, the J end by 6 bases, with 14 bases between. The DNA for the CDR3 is TGTGCCAGCAGCCCCCCGACAGGTCTCGAGCAGTACTTC. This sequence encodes CASSPPTGLEQYF.

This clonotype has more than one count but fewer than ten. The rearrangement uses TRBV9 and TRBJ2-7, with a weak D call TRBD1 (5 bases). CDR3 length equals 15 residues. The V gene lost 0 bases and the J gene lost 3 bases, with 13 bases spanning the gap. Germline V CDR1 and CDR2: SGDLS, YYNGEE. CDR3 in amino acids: CASSVADAQGYEQYF. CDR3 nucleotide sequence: TGTGCCAGCAGCGTAGCCGACGCCCAGGGCTACGAGCAGTACTTC.

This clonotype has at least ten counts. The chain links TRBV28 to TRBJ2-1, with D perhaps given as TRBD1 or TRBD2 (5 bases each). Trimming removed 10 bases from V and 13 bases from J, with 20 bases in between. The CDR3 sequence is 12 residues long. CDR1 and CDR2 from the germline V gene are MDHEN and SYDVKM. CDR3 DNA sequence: TGTGCCATCACCCGAAGTGGGGACGATCAGTTCTTC. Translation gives CAITRSGDDQFF.

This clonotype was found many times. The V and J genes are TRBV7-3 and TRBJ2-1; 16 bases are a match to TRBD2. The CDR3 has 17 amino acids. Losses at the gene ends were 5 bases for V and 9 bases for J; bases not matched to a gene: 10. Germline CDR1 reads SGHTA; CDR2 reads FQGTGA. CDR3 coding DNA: TGTGCCAGCAGCATCCCGGGACTAGCGGGAGGGCTTGGTGAGCAGTTCTTC. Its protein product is CASSIPGLAGGLGEQFF.

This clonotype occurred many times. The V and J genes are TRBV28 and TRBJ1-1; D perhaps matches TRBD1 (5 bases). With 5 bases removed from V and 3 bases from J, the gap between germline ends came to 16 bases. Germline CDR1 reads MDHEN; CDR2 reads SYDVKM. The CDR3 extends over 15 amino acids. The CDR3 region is CASSAGIRGDTEAFF. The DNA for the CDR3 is TGTGCCAGCAGTGCCGGGATTAGAGGGGACACTGAAGCTTTCTTT.

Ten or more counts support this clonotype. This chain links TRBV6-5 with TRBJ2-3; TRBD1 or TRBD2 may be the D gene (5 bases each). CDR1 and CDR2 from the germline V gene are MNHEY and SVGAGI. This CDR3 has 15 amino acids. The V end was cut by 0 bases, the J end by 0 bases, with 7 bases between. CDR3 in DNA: TGTGCCAGCAGTTACTCGGGGACGAGCACAGATACGCAGTATTTT. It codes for CASSYSGTSTDTQYF.

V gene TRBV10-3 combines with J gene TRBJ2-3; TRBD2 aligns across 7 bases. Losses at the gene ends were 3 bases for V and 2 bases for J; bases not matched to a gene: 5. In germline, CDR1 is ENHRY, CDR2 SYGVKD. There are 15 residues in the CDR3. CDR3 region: CAISEPGLPTDTQYF. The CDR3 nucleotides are TGTGCCATCAGTGAACCGGGACTACCCACAGATACGCAGTATTTT.

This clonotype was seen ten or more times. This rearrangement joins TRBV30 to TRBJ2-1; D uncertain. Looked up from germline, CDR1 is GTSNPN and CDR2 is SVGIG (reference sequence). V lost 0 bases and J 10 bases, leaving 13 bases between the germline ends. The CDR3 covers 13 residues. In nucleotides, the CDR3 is TGTGCCTGGAGTGTACTTCCCTCTCAAGAGCAGTTCTTC. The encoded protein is CAWSVLPSQEQFF.

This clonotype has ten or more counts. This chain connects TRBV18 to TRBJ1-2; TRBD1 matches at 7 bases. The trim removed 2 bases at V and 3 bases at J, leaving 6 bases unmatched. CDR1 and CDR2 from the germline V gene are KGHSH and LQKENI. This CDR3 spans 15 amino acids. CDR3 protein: CASSPGTQGDYGYTF. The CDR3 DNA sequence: TGTGCCAGCTCACCAGGGACCCAGGGGGACTATGGCTACACCTTC.

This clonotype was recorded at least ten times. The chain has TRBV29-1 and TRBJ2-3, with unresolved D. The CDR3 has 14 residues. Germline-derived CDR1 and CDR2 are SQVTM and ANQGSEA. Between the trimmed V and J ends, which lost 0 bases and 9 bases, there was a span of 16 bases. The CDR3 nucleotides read TGCAGCGTTGAAGATCGAGCGTCCCGCGGCACGCAGTATTTT. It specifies CSVEDRASRGTQYF.

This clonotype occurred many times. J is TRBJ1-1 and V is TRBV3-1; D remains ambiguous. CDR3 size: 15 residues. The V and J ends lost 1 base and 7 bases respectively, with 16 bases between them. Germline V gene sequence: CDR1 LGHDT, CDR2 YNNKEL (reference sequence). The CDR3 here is CASSQGELSAGEAFF. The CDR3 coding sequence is TGTGCCAGCAGCCAAGGTGAGCTCTCGGCGGGTGAAGCTTTCTTT.

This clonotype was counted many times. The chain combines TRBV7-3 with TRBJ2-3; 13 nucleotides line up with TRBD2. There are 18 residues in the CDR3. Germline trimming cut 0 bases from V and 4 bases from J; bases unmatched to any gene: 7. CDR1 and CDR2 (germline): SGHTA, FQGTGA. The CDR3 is CASSLTSRLAGGADTQYF. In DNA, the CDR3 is TGTGCCAGCAGCTTAACCAGTAGACTAGCGGGGGGAGCAGATACGCAGTATTTT. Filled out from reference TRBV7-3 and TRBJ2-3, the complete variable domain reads GAGVSQTPSNKVTEKGKYVELRCDPISGHTALYWYRQSLGQGPEFLIYFQGTGAADDSGLPNDRFFAVRPEGSVSTLKIQRTERGDSAVYLCASSLTSRLAGGADTQYFGPGTRLTVL.

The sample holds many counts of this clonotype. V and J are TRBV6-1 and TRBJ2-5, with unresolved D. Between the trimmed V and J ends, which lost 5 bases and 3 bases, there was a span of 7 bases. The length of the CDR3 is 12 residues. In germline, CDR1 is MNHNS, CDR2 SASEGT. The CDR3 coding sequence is TGTGCCAGCAGTCCTCACAAAGAGACCCAGTACTTC. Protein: CASSPHKETQYF.

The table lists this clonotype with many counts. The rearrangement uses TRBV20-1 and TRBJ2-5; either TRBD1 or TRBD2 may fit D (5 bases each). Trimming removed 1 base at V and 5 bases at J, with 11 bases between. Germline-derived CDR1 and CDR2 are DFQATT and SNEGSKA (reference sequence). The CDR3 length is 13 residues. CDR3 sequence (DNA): TGCAGTGCTAGAGGGGGCTGGAGGGAGACCCAGTACTTC. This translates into CSARGGWRETQYF.

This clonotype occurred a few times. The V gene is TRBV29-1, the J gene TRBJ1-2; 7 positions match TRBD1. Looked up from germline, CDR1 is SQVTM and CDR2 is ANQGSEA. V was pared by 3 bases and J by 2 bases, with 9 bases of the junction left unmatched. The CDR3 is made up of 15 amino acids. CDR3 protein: CSVERPDRVNYGYTF. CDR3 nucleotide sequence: TGCAGCGTTGAGAGGCCAGACAGGGTGAACTATGGCTACACCTTC.

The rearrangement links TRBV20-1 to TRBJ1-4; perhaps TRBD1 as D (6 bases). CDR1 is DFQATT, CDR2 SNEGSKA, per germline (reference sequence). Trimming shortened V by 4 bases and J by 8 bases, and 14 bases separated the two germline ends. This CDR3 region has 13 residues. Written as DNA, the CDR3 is TGCAGTGCTACCAGGACAGTTGGAGAAAAACTGTTTTTT. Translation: CSATRTVGEKLFF.

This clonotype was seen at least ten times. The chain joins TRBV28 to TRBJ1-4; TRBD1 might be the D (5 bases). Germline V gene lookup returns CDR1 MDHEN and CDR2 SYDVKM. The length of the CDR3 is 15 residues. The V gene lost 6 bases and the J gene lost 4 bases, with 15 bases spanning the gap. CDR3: CASSDATAHNEKLFF. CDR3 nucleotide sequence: TGTGCCAGCAGCGACGCGACAGCCCATAATGAAAAACTGTTTTTT.

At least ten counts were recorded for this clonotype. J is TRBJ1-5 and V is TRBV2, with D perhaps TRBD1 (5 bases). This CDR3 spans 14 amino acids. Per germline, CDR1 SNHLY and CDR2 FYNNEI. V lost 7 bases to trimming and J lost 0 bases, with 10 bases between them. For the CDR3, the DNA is TGTGCCAGCAATCAGGGTTATAGCAATCAGCCCCAGCATTTT. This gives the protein CASNQGYSNQPQHF. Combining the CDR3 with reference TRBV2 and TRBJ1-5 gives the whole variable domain EPEVTQTPSHQVTQMGQEVILRCVPISNHLYFYWYRQILGQKVEFLVSFYNNEISEKSEIFDDQFSVERPDGSNFTLKIRSTKLEDSAMYFCASNQGYSNQPQHFGDGTRLSIL.

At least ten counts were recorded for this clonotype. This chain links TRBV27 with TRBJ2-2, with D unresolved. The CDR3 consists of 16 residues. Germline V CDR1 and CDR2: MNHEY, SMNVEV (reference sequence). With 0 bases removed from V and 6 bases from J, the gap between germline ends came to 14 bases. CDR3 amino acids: CASSLSIGPLAGELFF. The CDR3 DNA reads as TGTGCCAGCAGTTTATCGATAGGGCCATTAGCCGGGGAGCTGTTTTTT.

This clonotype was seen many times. The CDR3 loop reads CSARGRDLTWGNEQFF. The CDR3 DNA is TGCAGTGCTAGAGGACGGGACTTGACGTGGGGGAATGAGCAGTTCTTC. This rearrangement joins TRBV20-1 to TRBJ2-1, with a possible D match to TRBD2 (6 bases). The CDR3 consists of 16 residues. Germline V gene sequence: CDR1 DFQATT, CDR2 SNEGSKA (reference sequence). Trimming cost V 1 base and J 7 bases, with 20 bases left between them.

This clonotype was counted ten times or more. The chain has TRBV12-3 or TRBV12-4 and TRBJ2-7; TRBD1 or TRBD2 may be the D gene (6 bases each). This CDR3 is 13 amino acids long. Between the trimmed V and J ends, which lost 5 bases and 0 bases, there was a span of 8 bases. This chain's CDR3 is CASSKGGSYEQYF. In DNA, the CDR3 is TGTGCCAGCAGTAAGGGGGGCTCCTACGAGCAGTACTTC.

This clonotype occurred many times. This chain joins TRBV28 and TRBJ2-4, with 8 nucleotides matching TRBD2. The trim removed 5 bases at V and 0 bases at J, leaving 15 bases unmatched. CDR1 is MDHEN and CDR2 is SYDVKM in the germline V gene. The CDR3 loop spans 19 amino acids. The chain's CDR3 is CASSPPLLSGSRAKNIQYF. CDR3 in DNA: TGTGCCAGCAGTCCCCCCCTACTAAGCGGGAGTCGAGCCAAAAACATTCAGTACTTC.

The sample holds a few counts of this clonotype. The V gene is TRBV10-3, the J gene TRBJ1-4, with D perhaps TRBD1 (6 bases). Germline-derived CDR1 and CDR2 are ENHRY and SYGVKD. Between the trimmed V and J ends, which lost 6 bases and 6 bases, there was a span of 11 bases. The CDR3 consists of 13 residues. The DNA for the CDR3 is TGTGCCATCAGAGGGCAGGGGTATGAAAAACTGTTTTTT. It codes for CAIRGQGYEKLFF.